This is a list of T cell receptor beta chains from one sample in a study of cytomegalovirus exposure and HLA in healthy donors. The assay was immunoSEQ multiplex PCR, and TCRdb's table has in-frame clones only and misses some. The sample has about 270,000 clones; around 65% are singletons. Sequenced material: PBMCs. These receptors were taken from a female donor in good health and CMV-seronegative. CDR3s leave out the opening cysteine and the closing phenylalanine or tryptophan. Expanded clones are given a class, and other clones once, few, many or no size at all.

v_call,clone_size,j_call,cdr3_aa
TRBV9,.,TRBJ1-6,ASSGGGSPLH
TRBV7-6,.,TRBJ2-2,ASSLYGRADTGELF
TRBV28,.,TRBJ1-2,ASSSDSSNYGYT
TRBV11-2,.,TRBJ2-1,ASSTPQGDVGHNEQF
TRBV7-9,.,TRBJ1-3,ASSLQGGNTIY
TRBV28,.,TRBJ2-7,ASSFYRVGAYEQY
TRBV6-6,.,TRBJ2-2,ASRMGGGTGELF
TRBV6-6,.,TRBJ2-3,ASSSGQGGDTQY
TRBV6-5,.,TRBJ2-5,ASRNRGWETQY
TRBV6-6,.,TRBJ1-4,ASRAGPGGEKLF
TRBV2,.,TRBJ1-5,ASSDGRGQPQH
TRBV10-3,few,TRBJ2-3,AIRRGQGADTQY
TRBV18,few,TRBJ2-7,ASSQTATGSGTYEQY
TRBV7-9,.,TRBJ2-7,SSSLDLYEQY
TRBV29-1,few,TRBJ1-1,SVVQAEAF
TRBV19,few,TRBJ1-1,ASSITVNTEAF
TRBV5-5,.,TRBJ2-2,ASTVRGPNTGELF
TRBV13,.,TRBJ2-7,ASRDLQSYEQY
TRBV27,.,TRBJ1-5,ASSWGTGPNQPQH
TRBV11-2,.,TRBJ2-7,ASSPSASSYEQY
TRBV7-7,few,TRBJ2-1,ASSRTENSYNEQF
TRBV21-1,.,TRBJ1-1,ASRRGVGQKNTEAF
TRBV10-2,.,TRBJ2-1,ASSEFPSSYNEQF
TRBV19,.,TRBJ2-2,ASSLTGGDAGELF